One sample yielded the 30 T cell receptor beta chains listed below, sequenced in a study of PD-L1 blockade in urothelial cancer (dated by TCRdb to 2017 to 2019). Library preparation was by the immunoSEQ multiplex PCR assay. TCRdb carries this immuneACCESS record with in-frame sequences only. Its versions omit some clonotypes, under half of them owing to an unresolved V gene in the studies checked, with the rest unexplained. The sample has roughly 21,000 clones on record, nearly 90% of them singletons. About 16% of the sample rests with the top ten. The source material was PBMCs, sampled around atezolizumab (anti-PD-L1) treatment. The receptors derive from a woman aged 55 to 70 with urothelial cancer.

This clone appeared a few times. The chain uses TRBV28 and TRBJ1-3; weak D call: TRBD1 (6 bases). Deletions cut 7 bases from V and 2 bases from J, with 9 bases between. The length of the CDR3 is 13 residues. Per the germline V gene, CDR1 is MDHEN and CDR2 is SYDVKM. CDR3 bases: TGTGCCAGCAAGACAGGCCCTGGAAACACCATATATTTT. Translated, it gives CASKTGPGNTIYF.

V usage is TRBV28 and J usage is TRBJ1-5; D is perhaps TRBD1 (5 bases). The length of the CDR3 is 16 residues. Germline V gives CDR1 MDHEN, CDR2 SYDVKM. V lost 6 bases, J lost 2 bases, and 17 bases lay in between. The CDR3 sequence: CASSQLQGWGNQPQHF. The CDR3 DNA reads TGTGCCAGCAGCCAACTTCAGGGTTGGGGCAATCAGCCCCAGCATTTT.

This chain links TRBV5-4 with TRBJ2-1; no firm D call. CDR1 and CDR2 (germline): SGHNT, YYREEE (reference sequence). The CDR3 is 14 amino acids. Trimming pared 4 bases from V and 2 bases from J, leaving 10 bases between. In nucleotides, the CDR3 is TGTGCCAGCAGCCCAGGCTCAACCTACAATGAGCAGTTCTTC. This codes for CASSPGSTYNEQFF.

J is TRBJ2-1 and V is TRBV9; 9 nucleotides align to TRBD2. The CDR3 spans 15 residues. Germline CDR1 is SGDLS and CDR2 is YYNGEE. The trim removed 2 bases at V and 5 bases at J, leaving 5 bases unmatched. CDR3 coding DNA: TGTGCCAGCAGCGTCCTTAGCGGGAGCCACAATGAGCAGTTCTTC. It specifies CASSVLSGSHNEQFF.

The rearrangement links TRBV7-7 to TRBJ2-5; 7 bases fit TRBD2. The CDR3 is 15 residues long. The germline gives CDR1 SSHAT, CDR2 FNYEAQ (reference sequence). With V trimmed by 1 base and J by 5 bases, 7 bases remained unmatched. The CDR3 nucleotides are TGTGCCAGCAGCTTAGTCGGCGGGAGCGCCGAGACCCAGTACTTC. The encoded protein is CASSLVGGSAETQYF.

This clone was seen just once. V gene TRBV5-1 combines with J gene TRBJ1-2, with 7 bases identical to TRBD1. There are 14 residues in the CDR3. V gave up 2 bases and J gave up 2 bases; unmatched junction bases: 3. Germline assignment: CDR1 SGHRS and CDR2 YFSETQ. CDR3 region: CASSLRGPNYGYTF. The CDR3 DNA reads as TGCGCCAGCAGCTTAAGGGGGCCAAACTATGGCTACACCTTC.

This clone has only one observation. The rearrangement uses TRBV27 and TRBJ2-7; a possible D gene is TRBD2 (7 bases). Germline V gives CDR1 MNHEY, CDR2 SMNVEV (reference sequence). This CDR3 is built from 11 residues. V was pared by 2 bases and J by 9 bases, with 8 bases between. The CDR3 spells CASSLAGAQYF. CDR3 in DNA: TGTGCCAGCAGTTTAGCGGGGGCGCAGTACTTC.

The chain employs TRBV7-9 and TRBJ2-2; TRBD2 matches at 7 bases. The length of the CDR3 is 14 residues. Trimming took 4 bases from V and 6 from J; bases not matched to a gene: 5. The V gene's germline CDR1 is SEHNR and CDR2 FQNEAQ (reference sequence). CDR3 region: CASSSERDPGELFF. In DNA form, the CDR3 reads TGTGCCAGCAGCTCGGAGCGGGACCCCGGGGAGCTGTTTTTT.

This clone came up once. V is TRBV5-1 and J is TRBJ1-2, with 7 positions matching TRBD1. The length of the CDR3 is 16 residues. J was trimmed by 4 bases and V by 4 bases; bases with no gene match: 13. CDR1 is SGHRS and CDR2 is YFSETQ in the germline V gene. The CDR3 loop reads CASSGGRQGVGYGYTF. CDR3 DNA: TGCGCCAGCAGCGGGGGCCGACAGGGCGTCGGCTATGGCTACACCTTC.

The gene calls are TRBV4-1 and TRBJ2-7, with a possible D match to TRBD2 (6 bases). The CDR3 extends over 15 amino acids. Trimming removed 3 bases at V and 0 bases at J, with 12 bases between. CDR1 and CDR2 from the germline V gene are MGHRA and YSYEKL. The CDR3 DNA reads as TGCGCCAGCAGCCATCCCCCGCGGGGCTCCTACGAGCAGTACTTC. Protein sequence: CASSHPPRGSYEQYF.

The rearrangement joins TRBV6-1 to TRBJ1-4, with D unresolved. This CDR3 comprises 14 residues. The ends were cut back, 2 bases at V and 5 bases at J, with 9 bases in the middle. Germline CDR1 MNHNS, CDR2 SASEGT. This chain's CDR3 is CASSERGINEKLFF. DNA for the CDR3: TGTGCCAGCAGTGAACGAGGAATAAATGAAAAACTGTTTTTT.

The chain carries TRBV28 and TRBJ2-7; 8 bases are shared with TRBD1. Per germline, CDR1 MDHEN and CDR2 SYDVKM. V lost 6 bases to trimming and J lost 2 bases; unmatched junction nucleotides: 9. The CDR3 totals 15 residues. CDR3 sequence (DNA): TGTGCCAGCAGGCTGTCCTGGACAGGGACCTACGAGCAGTACTTC. This translates into CASRLSWTGTYEQYF. The full variable domain, with the rest looked up from reference TRBV28 and TRBJ2-7, is DVKVTQSSRYLVKRTGEKVFLECVQDMDHENMFWYRQDPGLGLRLIYFSYDVKMKEKGDIPEGYSVSREKKERFSLILESASTNQTSMYLCASRLSWTGTYEQYFGPGTRLTVT.

The chain uses TRBV28 and TRBJ2-6; D is undetermined. Trimming took off 6 bases at V and 0 bases at J, with 9 bases between the two ends. Per germline, CDR1 MDHEN and CDR2 SYDVKM. The CDR3 loop spans 15 amino acids. The CDR3 protein is CASSLLRSGANVLTF. The CDR3 nucleotides read TGTGCCAGCAGCCTACTCCGCTCTGGGGCCAACGTCCTGACTTTC.

The chain employs TRBV27 and TRBJ2-6, with D possibly being TRBD1 (5 bases). This CDR3 has 17 residues. The germline V gene has CDR1 MNHEY and CDR2 SMNVEV (reference sequence). V lost 11 bases and J lost 0, with 20 bases in between. CDR3 sequence (DNA): TGTGCCTCCCGCCGCGCAGGGCGGTACTCTGGGGCCAACGTCCTGACTTTC. Translation: CASRRAGRYSGANVLTF.

The J gene is TRBJ2-7, the V gene TRBV29-1, with TRBD1 matching 8 bases. Germline CDR1 SQVTM, CDR2 ANQGSEA. This CDR3 has 14 amino acids. V was clipped by 1 base and J by 2 bases; unmatched bases: 4. CDR3 amino acids: CSVEVLGQAYEQYF. In DNA form, the CDR3 reads TGCAGCGTTGAAGTGTTGGGACAGGCCTACGAGCAGTACTTC.

The chain links TRBV11-2 to TRBJ2-1, with 13 bases fitting TRBD2. CDR3 length: 15 amino acids. J gave up 6 bases and V 6 bases, and 5 bases lay outside the gene matches. Germline CDR1 is SGHAT and CDR2 is FQNNGV. The CDR3 bases are TGTGCCAGCAGTTTTACTAGCGGGAGGGCCAATGAGCAGTTCTTC. This sequence encodes CASSFTSGRANEQFF.

The chain has TRBV18 and TRBJ1-1; no definite D call. V lost 3 bases, J lost 3 bases, and 8 bases lay in between. The CDR3 totals 13 residues. Germline loops: CDR1 KGHSH, CDR2 LQKENI. This CDR3 is CASSPNIYTEAFF. The CDR3 DNA sequence: TGTGCCAGCTCACCCAACATTTACACTGAAGCTTTCTTT.

This chain links TRBV10-2 with TRBJ2-1; 9 positions agree with TRBD1. There are 14 residues in the CDR3. Germline V lookup: CDR1 WSHSY, CDR2 SAAADI. J lost 7 bases, V lost 8 bases, and 9 bases had no gene match. The CDR3: CASHRGLIRNEQFF. The CDR3 nucleotides are TGCGCCAGCCACAGGGGGCTAATAAGAAATGAGCAGTTCTTC.

The chain carries TRBV2 and TRBJ2-1; maybe TRBD1 (6 bases). The CDR3 loop spans 13 amino acids. CDR1 is SNHLY and CDR2 is FYNNEI in the germline V gene. Trimming removed 9 bases from V and 0 bases from J, with 9 bases in between. The CDR3, as DNA: TGTGCCAGTCAACAGGGCTCCTACAATGAGCAGTTCTTC. This encodes CASQQGSYNEQFF.

The chain joins TRBV5-4 to TRBJ1-4, with 10 positions matching TRBD1. With 3 bases clipped from V and 8 bases from J, the junction kept 10 bases outside the gene matches. The CDR3 covers 16 residues. Germline CDR1 reads SGHNT; CDR2 reads YYREEE (reference sequence). The CDR3 region is CASSSRTGGDDEKLFF. CDR3 nucleotide sequence: TGTGCCAGCAGCTCCCGGACAGGGGGAGACGACGAAAAACTGTTTTTT.

In its sample, this clone was seen once. The chain carries TRBV11-2 and TRBJ2-5; weak D call: TRBD1 (6 bases). CDR3 length equals 14 residues. The V gene's germline CDR1 is SGHAT and CDR2 FQNNGV. The ends were cut back, 6 bases at V and 1 base at J, with 12 bases in the middle. The CDR3 loop reads CASRLQGGQETQYF. CDR3 coding DNA: TGTGCCAGCAGACTACAGGGTGGCCAAGAGACCCAGTACTTC.

The chain has TRBV28 and TRBJ2-1; D may be TRBD1 (6 bases). Germline CDR1 and CDR2: MDHEN and SYDVKM. V lost 5 bases, J lost 8 bases, and 19 bases lay in between. The CDR3 is 15 residues long. The CDR3 loop is CASSPIGAGEYEQFF. CDR3 in DNA: TGTGCCAGCAGTCCGATTGGGGCAGGGGAGTATGAGCAGTTCTTC.

The rearrangement links TRBV7-8 to TRBJ2-6, with a weak D call TRBD1 (6 bases). This CDR3 region has 17 residues. From germline, CDR1 is SGHVS and CDR2 FQNEAQ. Deletions cut 4 bases from V and 4 bases from J, with 17 bases between. The CDR3 spells CASSSAYGGDGANVLTF. The CDR3, as DNA: TGTGCCAGCAGCTCCGCGTATGGGGGCGACGGGGCCAACGTCCTGACTTTC.

The CDR3 DNA is TGTGCCAGCAGTCCCTGGACAGGGGGAGGCGTAAACACCATATATTTT. Its protein is CASSPWTGGGVNTIYF. The chain is built from TRBV27 and TRBJ1-3; 10 nucleotides match TRBD1. The germline gives CDR1 MNHEY, CDR2 SMNVEV (reference sequence). The CDR3 sequence is 16 residues long. The J segment lost 6 bases and the V segment lost 5 bases, leaving 10 bases of the junction unmatched.

The genes are TRBV6-1 and TRBJ2-4; possibly TRBD1 for D (6 bases). CDR3 size: 14 residues. The V and J ends lost 1 base and 11 bases respectively, with 15 bases between them. Germline loops: CDR1 MNHNS, CDR2 SASEGT. The DNA for the CDR3 is TGTGCCAGCAGTGAAGTACTGGGGGCGCAGGTTCAGTACTTC. Translating gives CASSEVLGAQVQYF.

Only one count was recorded for this clone. The rearrangement uses TRBV4-1 and TRBJ1-4; 10 nucleotides line up with TRBD1. The germline V gene encodes CDR1 MGHRA and CDR2 YSYEKL. J gave up 6 bases and V 0 bases, and 1 base lay outside the gene matches. The CDR3 runs 15 residues. In DNA, the CDR3 is TGCGCCAGCAGCCAAGAGACAGGGGGCGATGAAAAACTGTTTTTT. Translating it yields CASSQETGGDEKLFF.

The V gene is TRBV10-3, the J gene TRBJ2-7; maybe TRBD2 (5 bases). CDR1 and CDR2 from the germline V gene are ENHRY and SYGVKD. V was trimmed by 6 bases and J by 1 base, leaving 16 bases between them. The CDR3 length is 15 residues. CDR3 sequence (DNA): TGTGCCATCAGCGATCCGGGAACCCCTTCCTACGAGCAGTACTTC. Protein: CAISDPGTPSYEQYF.

This clone was detected only once. CDR3 bases: TGTGCCAGCTCCCTGGGACAGGGAAGTGAAGCTTTCTTT. Its protein product is CASSLGQGSEAFF. The gene calls are TRBV18 and TRBJ1-1, with TRBD1 matching 9 bases. From germline, CDR1 is KGHSH and CDR2 LQKENI. V lost 6 bases to trimming and J lost 7 bases; unmatched junction nucleotides: 6. There are 13 residues in the CDR3.

The V gene is TRBV10-3, the J gene TRBJ2-1, with D maybe TRBD2 (6 bases). V was clipped by 4 bases and J by 7 bases, with 14 bases between them. The CDR3 is 14 residues long. CDR1 and CDR2 (germline): ENHRY, SYGVKD. This chain's CDR3 is CAISGGDLENEQFF. The CDR3 region has the DNA TGTGCCATCAGTGGGGGGGACTTAGAGAATGAGCAGTTCTTC.

The rearrangement joins TRBV9 to TRBJ1-1, with TRBD1 matching 10 bases. CDR3 length: 17 residues. CDR1 is SGDLS and CDR2 is YYNGEE in the germline V gene. J gave up 0 bases and V 3 bases, and 8 bases lay outside the gene matches. This CDR3 is CASSEGQGPALNTEAFF. The CDR3 DNA reads TGTGCCAGCAGCGAGGGACAGGGGCCCGCCTTGAACACTGAAGCTTTCTTT.